This is a list of T cell receptor beta chains from one sample in a study of blood T cell repertoires in COVID-19. Libraries were prepared by immunoSEQ multiplex PCR; TCRdb keeps only in-frame clonotypes and omits some of them. The sample lists fewer than 150,000 clones; 70% to 90% were seen once. The sequencing input was peripheral blood. The receptors shown here come from a woman between 45 and 65 years old who had recovered from COVID-19. Each CDR3 is given with its conserved first and last residue. D genes are given only for firm matches. Only some rows state a clone size, as once, few, many or a class for expanded clones.

.	TRBD1	15	TRBV3-1/TRBV3-2	TRBJ2-7	CASSRAYGTVYEQYF	TGTGCCAGCAGCCGCGCATACGGGACAGTCTACGAGCAGTACTTC
.	TRBD1	14	TRBV18	TRBJ1-1	CASSQGQEGTEAFF	TGTGCCAGCTCACAAGGACAGGAGGGCACTGAAGCTTTCTTT
many	.	15	TRBV19	TRBJ2-1	CASSIGPLEVNEQFF	TGTGCCAGTAGTATAGGCCCCTTGGAGGTCAATGAGCAGTTCTTC
.	.	15	TRBV7-2	TRBJ1-5	CASSLRGGHGQPQHF	TGTGCCAGCAGCTTAAGGGGGGGGCACGGTCAGCCCCAGCATTTT
.	.	14	TRBV14	TRBJ1-1	CASSHILALTEAFF	TGTGCCAGCAGCCATATTTTAGCCCTCACTGAAGCTTTCTTT
once	.	13	TRBV7-3	TRBJ1-1	CASALFGNTEAFF	TGTGCCAGCGCGCTTTTCGGGAACACTGAAGCTTTCTTT
few	.	15	TRBV5-4	TRBJ1-2	CASSLYGNRDYGYTF	TGTGCCAGCAGCTTGTATGGGAACAGGGACTATGGCTACACCTTC
.	TRBD1	15	TRBV30	TRBJ1-2	CAWSSPGQGVYGYTF	TGTGCCTGGAGCTCTCCGGGACAGGGTGTCTATGGCTACACCTTC
once	.	11	TRBV20-1	TRBJ2-5	CSTTGGETQYF	TGCAGTACTACAGGAGGAGAGACCCAGTACTTC
.	TRBD2	17	TRBV11-3	TRBJ2-1	CASSLLAGVHSYNEQFF	TGTGCCAGCAGCTTATTGGCGGGAGTACACTCCTACAATGAGCAGTTCTTC
.	TRBD1	15	TRBV27	TRBJ2-7	CASSLSTGANYEQYF	TGTGCCAGCAGTTTATCCACAGGGGCCAACTACGAGCAGTACTTC
.	.	13	TRBV27	TRBJ2-5	CASAPGGGETQYF	TGTGCCAGCGCCCCAGGAGGGGGCGAGACCCAGTACTTC
.	.	15	TRBV28	TRBJ1-1	CASSFGRRVNTEAFF	TGTGCCAGCAGTTTCGGTCGGCGGGTCAACACTGAAGCTTTCTTT
.	.	14	TRBV5-1	TRBJ1-2	CASSEEGLGYGYTF	TGCGCCAGCAGCGAAGAGGGACTCGGTTATGGCTACACCTTC
.	.	13	TRBV5-1	TRBJ1-6	CASTAEGGSPLHF	TGCGCCAGCACAGCGGAAGGTGGGTCACCCCTCCACTTT
.	.	15	TRBV7-3	TRBJ2-5	CASSLSPAGIETQYF	TGTGCCAGCAGCTTAAGCCCCGCGGGGATTGAGACCCAGTACTTC
.	.	15	TRBV6-5	TRBJ1-2	CASRYGGWSNYGYTF	TGTGCCAGCAGATACGGGGGGTGGTCTAACTATGGCTACACCTTC
once	.	13	TRBV19	TRBJ2-6	CATARVGANVLTF	TGTGCCACCGCCAGGGTCGGGGCCAACGTCCTGACTTTC
once	TRBD2	15	TRBV30	TRBJ2-3	CAWTGASGATDTQYF	TGTGCCTGGACTGGGGCTAGCGGGGCAACAGATACGCAGTATTTT
.	.	12	TRBV18	TRBJ1-3	CASSPQRETIYF	TGTGCCAGCTCCCCACAACGGGAGACCATATATTTT
.	.	15	TRBV5-6	TRBJ1-5	CASSLLGQGTGPQHF	TGTGCCAGCAGCTTGCTAGGACAAGGGACTGGGCCCCAGCATTTT
.	.	14	TRBV19	TRBJ2-7	CASSLRQVPLEQYF	TGTGCCAGTAGTCTCCGACAGGTCCCCCTCGAGCAGTACTTC
.	TRBD1	19	TRBV7-2	TRBJ2-2	CASSSSLGKDRGLFGELFF	TGTGCCAGCAGCTCAAGTCTAGGGAAGGACAGGGGGCTTTTCGGGGAGCTGTTTTTT
.	TRBD1	15	TRBV14	TRBJ2-7	CASSQTGDIPYEQYF	TGTGCCAGCAGCCAAACAGGGGACATTCCCTACGAGCAGTACTTC
.	TRBD1	17	TRBV5-1	TRBJ1-3	CASRPTGRLYSGNTIYF	TGCGCCAGCAGACCGACAGGGCGCCTTTACTCTGGAAACACCATATATTTT
.	TRBD1	13	TRBV5-4	TRBJ1-1	CASSNDRGTEAFF	TGTGCCAGCAGTAACGACAGGGGCACTGAAGCTTTCTTT
.	TRBD1	15	TRBV7-8	TRBJ1-2	CASSGGTGTGYGYTF	TGTGCCAGCAGCGGGGGAACCGGGACAGGCTATGGCTACACCTTC
.	.	16	TRBV5-1	TRBJ2-3	CASSLGDYGGTDTQYF	TGCGCCAGCAGTTTGGGCGACTACGGTGGCACAGATACGCAGTATTTT
.	.	16	TRBV5-1	TRBJ2-3	CASSLGAGDFSDTQYF	TGCGCCAGCAGCTTGGGGGCAGGGGATTTTTCAGATACGCAGTATTTT
.	.	16	TRBV11-2	TRBJ2-3	CASSWGGASGTDTQYF	TGTGCCAGCAGCTGGGGGGGGGCTAGCGGCACAGATACGCAGTATTTT
few	.	13	TRBV2	TRBJ2-2	CASMAGPTGELFF	TGTGCCAGCATGGCAGGGCCCACCGGGGAGCTGTTTTTT
once	TRBD1	14	TRBV19	TRBJ1-2	CASSKPRTGRGYTF	TGTGCCAGTAGTAAACCCCGGACAGGGAGGGGCTACACCTTC
.	TRBD2	16	TRBV7-9	TRBJ2-1	CASSLTGTKSYNEQFF	TGTGCCAGCAGCTTGACCGGGACTAAATCCTACAATGAGCAGTTCTTC
.	.	15	TRBV11-3	TRBJ2-3	CASSLGDRHTDTQYF	TGTGCCAGCAGCTTGGGTGACAGACACACAGATACGCAGTATTTT
.	.	14	TRBV7-2	TRBJ1-5	CASSLDPGQQPQHF	TGTGCCAGCAGCTTAGATCCAGGGCAACAGCCCCAGCATTTT
.	TRBD2	15	TRBV27	TRBJ2-5	CASSPTGGRRETQYF	TGTGCCAGCAGTCCCACGGGCGGGAGACGAGAGACCCAGTACTTC
once	TRBD1	15	TRBV27	TRBJ2-7	CASRGPGTGGYEQYF	TGTGCCAGCAGGGGCCCCGGGACAGGGGGTTACGAGCAGTACTTC
.	TRBD2	16	TRBV3-1/TRBV3-2	TRBJ2-2	CASSQLAGVGTGELFF	TGTGCCAGCAGCCAACTAGCGGGAGTGGGCACCGGGGAGCTGTTTTTT
.	TRBD1	15	TRBV12-5	TRBJ2-7	CASGLDRGLTYEQYF	TGTGCTAGTGGTTTGGACAGGGGGCTAACCTACGAGCAGTACTTC
once	.	14	TRBV11-3	TRBJ1-1	CASSFTGRSTEAFF	TGTGCCAGCAGCTTCACAGGGAGAAGCACTGAAGCTTTCTTT
.	TRBD1	14	TRBV7-9	TRBJ2-7	CASSLGTAPYEQYF	TGTGCCAGCAGCCTCGGGACAGCTCCCTACGAGCAGTACTTC
.	.	14	TRBV7-2	TRBJ1-2	CASSFSTGLYGYTF	TGTGCCAGCAGCTTTTCGACAGGCCTCTATGGCTACACCTTC
.	.	14	TRBV24-1	TRBJ1-5	CATSDLQGTQPQHF	TGTGCCACCAGTGATTTGCAGGGTACTCAGCCCCAGCATTTT
.	TRBD2	19	TRBV3-1/TRBV3-2	TRBJ2-1	CASSPAGTSGVIPYNEQFF	TGTGCCAGCAGCCCTGCCGGGACTAGCGGGGTGATACCCTACAATGAGCAGTTCTTC
.	TRBD2	15	TRBV5-1	TRBJ2-7	CASSSRTSGTYEQYF	TGCGCCAGCAGCTCCCGGACTAGCGGGACCTACGAGCAGTACTTC
.	.	14	TRBV5-1	TRBJ1-4	CASSLGTVYEGLFF	TGCGCCAGCAGCTTGGGGACAGTCTATGAGGGCCTGTTTTTT
.	.	15	TRBV7-2	TRBJ1-2	CASNPELWSGYGYTF	TGTGCCAGCAACCCCGAGCTTTGGTCTGGCTATGGCTACACCTTC